Below are 24 T cell receptor beta chains sequenced from a single sample in a study of T cell responses to AZD1222 COVID-19 vaccine. TCRdb keeps only in-frame clones here, not all; method: immunoSEQ multiplex PCR. The repertoire holds about 140,000 clones, more than 70% seen once, with 2.5% to 3% in the top ten. Material: peripheral blood, obtained on day 0 of AZD1222 vaccination. The source of these receptors is an adult in good health.

The V call is TRBV23-1, the J call TRBJ1-5; tentative D call: TRBD1 (5 bases). TRBV23-1 is noted as an ORF with a role that remains uncertain. Trimming took 6 bases from V and 6 from J, leaving 15 bases between them. This CDR3 spans 14 amino acids. CDR3 sequence reads: CASRPSGQPQPQHF. CDR3 nucleotide sequence: TGCGCCAGCAGACCATCAGGGCAGCCTCAGCCCCAGCATTTT.

The genes are TRBV6-2 or TRBV6-3 and TRBJ1-5; D might be TRBD1 (5 bases). Trimming cost V 2 bases and J 5 bases, with 13 bases left between them. The CDR3 extends over 15 amino acids. From germline, CDR1 is MNHEY and CDR2 SVGEGT. The CDR3 bases are TGTGCCAGCAGTTACAAGGGGCGAGGGTATCAGCCCCAGCATTTT. Amino acid sequence: CASSYKGRGYQPQHF.

The chain combines TRBV7-2 with TRBJ2-3; 9 bases line up with TRBD2. Germline values: CDR1 SGHTA, CDR2 FQGNSA. This CDR3 is built from 18 residues. V lost 1 base, J lost 5 bases, and 13 bases stayed unmatched. The CDR3 here is CASSLGVGREGLKDTQYF. In DNA form, the CDR3 reads TGTGCCAGCAGCTTAGGAGTAGGGCGGGAGGGCCTGAAAGATACGCAGTATTTT.

This clone appeared a few times. The CDR3 coding sequence is TGTGCCAGCAGTTTATCCGGGGGTACGCATGAGCAGTTCTTC. Protein: CASSLSGGTHEQFF. The chain recombines TRBV28 with TRBJ2-1; a weak D match, TRBD2 (6 bases). The germline V gene encodes CDR1 MDHEN and CDR2 SYDVKM. The CDR3 runs 14 residues. V lost 1 base and J 8 bases, leaving 12 bases between the germline ends.

The gene calls are TRBV19 and TRBJ1-3; no clear D. V lost 5 bases, J lost 2 bases, and 16 bases lay in between. The CDR3 has 16 amino acids. CDR1 and CDR2 (germline): LNHDA, SQIVND (reference sequence). The CDR3 DNA is TGTGCCAGTAGTCCTACCCGCCGAGTAGCTGGAAACACCATATATTTT. Translation gives CASSPTRRVAGNTIYF.

Written as DNA, the CDR3 is TGTGCCAGCAGCTTAGGAGACGGACTGAATGAAAAACTGTTTTTT. Its protein is CASSLGDGLNEKLFF. The chain employs TRBV7-2 and TRBJ1-4; D uncertain. V dropped 1 base and J dropped 5 bases, with 11 bases sitting between them. CDR3 length equals 15 residues. Per the germline V gene, CDR1 is SGHTA and CDR2 is FQGNSA.

This chain uses TRBV11-2 with TRBJ2-1; 9 nucleotides match TRBD2. The CDR3 runs 14 residues. Germline trimming cut 5 bases from V and 9 bases from J; bases unmatched to any gene: 8. CDR1 is SGHAT, CDR2 FQNNGV, per germline. This CDR3 is CASSHGLAWGEQFF. The CDR3 DNA reads TGTGCCAGCAGCCACGGACTAGCGTGGGGTGAGCAGTTCTTC.

V usage is TRBV7-2 and J usage is TRBJ1-2; tentatively, D is TRBD1 (6 bases). CDR3 length: 15 amino acids. Trimming removed 0 bases from V and 12 bases from J, with 20 bases in between. From germline, CDR1 is SGHTA and CDR2 FQGNSA. The CDR3 bases are TGTGCCAGCAGCTTAGCCCTTGGGGACATCTTTCCTCACACCTTC. The encoded protein is CASSLALGDIFPHTF.

Only a few counts were recorded for this clone. This chain connects TRBV6-1 to TRBJ1-3; D is ambiguous. CDR3 length equals 11 residues. Germline assignment: CDR1 MNHNS and CDR2 SASEGT. Trimming removed 1 base from V and 8 bases from J, with 3 bases in between. CDR3 coding DNA: TGTGCCAGCAGTGAAGGGTACACCATATATTTT. Translation: CASSEGYTIYF.

This clone appeared once. This chain joins TRBV6-1 and TRBJ2-3; no definite D call. CDR1 is MNHNS, CDR2 SASEGT, per germline. CDR3 length equals 14 residues. Trimming removed 0 bases at V and 2 bases at J, with 6 bases between. The CDR3 sequence is CASSEAALTDTQYF. The CDR3 nucleotides read TGTGCCAGCAGTGAAGCGGCTCTCACAGATACGCAGTATTTT.

The CDR3 bases are TGTGCCAGCAGCTCCCCGGGCTGGAGGAAATCAAACACTGAAGCTTTCTTT. Its protein product is CASSSPGWRKSNTEAFF. The chain combines TRBV5-4 with TRBJ1-1; D is uncertain. Per germline, CDR1 SGHNT and CDR2 YYREEE (reference sequence). V lost 3 bases to trimming and J lost 2 bases, with 20 bases between them. This CDR3 has 17 amino acids. The complete variable domain, with remaining parts taken from reference TRBV5-4 and TRBJ1-1, reads ETGVTQSPTHLIKTRGQQVTLRCSSQSGHNTVSWYQQALGQGPQFIFQYYREEENGRGNFPPRFSGLQFPNYSSELNVNALELDDSALYLCASSSPGWRKSNTEAFFGQGTRLTVV.

The chain uses TRBV6-1 and TRBJ2-7, with D hard to call. Germline V gene data show CDR1 as MNHNS and CDR2 as SASEGT. CDR3 size: 16 residues. V was cut by 3 bases and J by 0 bases, with 15 bases left in between. The CDR3 sequence: CASSESSSQISYEQYF. In DNA, the CDR3 is TGTGCCAGCAGTGAGTCGAGTTCCCAAATCTCCTACGAGCAGTACTTC.

The V gene is TRBV2, the J gene TRBJ2-1; 9 positions match TRBD2. V lost 5 bases, J lost 9 bases, and 11 bases stayed unmatched. Looked up from germline, CDR1 is SNHLY and CDR2 is FYNNEI. The CDR3 contains 15 residues. The CDR3 spells CASSLAGGPGGEQFF. The CDR3 DNA follows: TGTGCCAGCAGTCTGGCGGGAGGGCCGGGGGGTGAGCAGTTCTTC.

This chain connects TRBV2 to TRBJ1-2; TRBD1 agrees at 11 bases. V shed 8 bases and J 5 bases; nucleotides not matched to a gene: 1. CDR1 and CDR2 from the germline V gene are SNHLY and FYNNEI. The CDR3 has 12 amino acids. CDR3 nucleotide sequence: TGTGCCAGCTGGGACAGGGGGTATGGCTACACCTTC. It specifies CASWDRGYGYTF.

The chain links TRBV6-2 or TRBV6-3 to TRBJ2-1; 8 positions agree with TRBD2. The CDR3 has 16 amino acids. V lost 5 bases and J lost 10; bases outside the gene matches: 16. Germline lookup yields CDR1 MNHEY and CDR2 SVGEGT. The CDR3 DNA sequence: TGTGCCAGCAGTCTCCCCGGGACTAGTACTCCAGGAGAGCAGTTCTTC. The encoded protein is CASSLPGTSTPGEQFF.

V is TRBV28 and J is TRBJ1-5; D remains ambiguous. Germline V gene sequence: CDR1 MDHEN, CDR2 SYDVKM. The CDR3 totals 14 residues. V was shortened by 1 base and J by 2 bases, with 6 bases between the two germline ends. The CDR3 region is CASSLFSGNQPQHF. The CDR3 nucleotides read TGTGCCAGCAGTTTATTTTCTGGCAATCAGCCCCAGCATTTT.

The J gene is TRBJ2-3, the V gene TRBV5-1; D is ambiguous. Germline V CDR1 and CDR2: SGHRS, YFSETQ. V was pared by 0 bases and J by 2 bases, with 4 bases between. This CDR3 comprises 13 residues. CDR3 residues: CASSLAPTDTQYF. For the CDR3, the DNA is TGCGCCAGCAGCTTGGCTCCCACAGATACGCAGTATTTT.

The chain employs TRBV2 and TRBJ1-5; 7 bases align to TRBD1. The CDR3 extends over 14 amino acids. Trimming at V came to 5 bases and at J to 7 bases, leaving 8 bases not matched to a gene. Germline CDR1 SNHLY, CDR2 FYNNEI. This CDR3 is CASSQTGMQQPQHF. For the CDR3, the DNA is TGTGCCAGCAGTCAGACAGGGATGCAACAGCCCCAGCATTTT.

The chain carries TRBV4-3 and TRBJ2-5; D is perhaps TRBD1 or TRBD2 (5 bases each). This CDR3 region has 15 residues. Deletions cut 0 bases from V and 2 bases from J, with 10 bases between. Germline CDR1 LGHNA, CDR2 YSLEER. The CDR3 here is CASSQDRDDQETQYF. The CDR3 coding sequence is TGCGCCAGCAGCCAAGACCGGGACGATCAAGAGACCCAGTACTTC.

The rearrangement joins TRBV19 to TRBJ1-2; 7 bases are shared with TRBD1. The V and J ends lost 5 bases and 8 bases, in that order; junction bases with no gene match: 5. The CDR3 is 12 amino acids. Germline CDR1 is LNHDA and CDR2 is SQIVND (reference sequence). CDR3 nucleotides: TGTGCCAGTAGTCCCGAAGGGGGCGGCTACACCTTC. Its protein product is CASSPEGGGYTF.

The chain has TRBV5-1 and TRBJ2-3, with TRBD2 as a possible D gene (5 bases). Per the germline V gene, CDR1 is SGHRS and CDR2 is YFSETQ. The CDR3 has 14 amino acids. Trimming removed 2 bases at V and 4 bases at J, with 11 bases between. DNA for the CDR3: TGCGCCAGCAGCTTCACTAGGATGGCAGATACGCAGTATTTT. Its protein product is CASSFTRMADTQYF. Filled out from reference TRBV5-1 and TRBJ2-3, the complete variable domain reads KAGVTQTPRYLIKTRGQQVTLSCSPISGHRSVSWYQQTPGQGLQFLFEYFSETQRNKGNFPGRFSGRQFSNSRSEMNVSTLELGDSALYLCASSFTRMADTQYFGPGTRLTVL.

The chain links TRBV9 to TRBJ2-1, with D hard to call. Germline V gene sequence: CDR1 SGDLS, CDR2 YYNGEE. The CDR3 sequence is 14 residues long. V gave up 4 bases and J gave up 8 bases, with 16 bases separating them. CDR3 loop: CASSPDDVLHEQFF. CDR3 nucleotides: TGTGCCAGCAGCCCCGACGATGTTCTCCATGAGCAGTTCTTC.

The chain recombines TRBV7-9 with TRBJ2-7; D may be TRBD1 (6 bases). Trimming left V 5 bases short and J 5 bases short, with 10 bases between. CDR3 length: 12 amino acids. Looked up from germline, CDR1 is SEHNR and CDR2 is FQNEAQ (reference sequence). The chain's CDR3 is CASSKTGNEQYF. CDR3 coding DNA: TGTGCCAGCAGCAAAACAGGGAACGAGCAGTACTTC.

This rearrangement joins TRBV28 to TRBJ2-3; D gene uncertain. CDR3 length: 15 amino acids. Germline assignment: CDR1 MDHEN and CDR2 SYDVKM. V was shortened by 1 base and J by 0 bases, with 8 bases between the two germline ends. The CDR3 here is CASSLLTGSTDTQYF. CDR3 bases: TGTGCCAGCAGTTTATTGACGGGTAGCACAGATACGCAGTATTTT.